The 14 T cell receptor beta chains in this list originate from one sample, sequenced in a study of CD8 T cells in ankylosing spondylitis. TCRdb ran MiXCR on the 5' RACE reads and lists one entry per CDR3 protein. The data show 160,000 or so distinct CDR3 sequences, with 9.8% seen just once and approximately 16% held by the top ten. The specimen sequenced was blood, either unsorted or a sorted T cell fraction (not recorded which). The receptors come from a female donor with ankylosing spondylitis or in good health (not recorded which).

At least ten counts were recorded for this clonotype. In DNA form, the CDR3 reads TGTGCCAGCAGCTTAGAGGCTTTGTGGGGGGAGCAGTTCTTC. Translated, it gives CASSLEALWGEQFF. V and J are TRBV11-2 and TRBJ2-1; possibly TRBD1 or TRBD2 for D (5 bases each). V lost 0 bases and J 10 bases, leaving 13 bases between the germline ends. Germline assignment: CDR1 SGHAT and CDR2 FQNNGV. The CDR3 consists of 14 residues. Looking up the rest from reference TRBV11-2 and TRBJ2-1 gives the full variable domain: EAGVAQSPRYKIIEKRQSVAFWCNPISGHATLYWYQQILGQGPKLLIQFQNNGVVDDSQLPKDRFSAERLKGVDSTLKIQPAKLEDSAVYLCASSLEALWGEQFFGPGTRLTVL.

This rearrangement joins TRBV5-6 to TRBJ2-7; 10 bases are shared with TRBD2. Germline V CDR1 and CDR2: SGHDT, YYEEEE. The CDR3 sequence is 17 residues long. The junction had 15 bases not matched to a gene; V was cut back by 4 bases and J by 5 bases. The CDR3 is CASSPTPAGGPFDEQYF. As DNA, the CDR3 is TGTGCCAGCAGCCCTACTCCAGCGGGAGGGCCTTTCGACGAGCAGTACTTC. The variable domain in full, with the rest retrieved from reference TRBV5-6 and TRBJ2-7, is DAGVTQSPTHLIKTRGQQVTLRCSPKSGHDTVSWYQQALGQGPQFIFQYYEEEERQRGNFPDRFSGHQFPNYSSELNVNALLLGDSALYLCASSPTPAGGPFDEQYFGPGTRLTVT.

The rearrangement uses TRBV7-6 and TRBJ2-7; 9 bases fit TRBD2. The CDR3 has 14 amino acids. The V and J ends lost 1 base and 6 bases, in that order; junction bases with no gene match: 4. CDR1 and CDR2 from the germline V gene are SGHVS and FNYEAQ. For the CDR3, the DNA is TGTGCCAGCAGCTTAGAAGCGGGGGGCGGCGAGCAGTACTTC. This sequence encodes CASSLEAGGGEQYF.

V usage is TRBV27 and J usage is TRBJ2-2, with no clear D. CDR1 is MNHEY and CDR2 is SMNVEV in the germline V gene (reference sequence). Trimming took off 5 bases at V and 7 bases at J, with 11 bases between the two ends. This CDR3 is 13 amino acids long. CDR3 nucleotide sequence: TGTGCCAGCAGTCCACCGACGGACGGGGAGCTGTTTTTT. Translation: CASSPPTDGELFF.

This clonotype was counted a few times. CDR3 residues: CASSFWTVESNQPQHF. The CDR3 DNA reads TGTGCCAGCAGCTTTTGGACAGTCGAGAGCAATCAGCCCCAGCATTTT. The chain combines TRBV7-8 with TRBJ1-5; the D gene is possibly TRBD1 (6 bases). CDR3 length equals 16 residues. Germline lookup yields CDR1 SGHVS and CDR2 FQNEAQ. Trimming stripped 3 bases from V and 1 base from J, with 13 bases between.

There are a few counts of this clonotype. The V and J genes are TRBV11-2 and TRBJ2-1, with 7 bases lining up with TRBD2. V lost 11 bases to trimming and J lost 5 bases; unmatched junction nucleotides: 12. CDR3 length equals 14 residues. The germline V gene has CDR1 SGHAT and CDR2 FQNNGV. CDR3 sequence: CAGQASGIHNEQFF. CDR3 sequence (DNA): TGTGCCGGCCAGGCTAGCGGAATACACAATGAGCAGTTCTTC.

There are a few counts of this clonotype. The chain is built from TRBV11-3 and TRBJ2-3; 7 nucleotides agree with TRBD1. Germline values: CDR1 SGHNT, CDR2 YENEEA. Trimming at V came to 5 bases and at J to 9 bases, leaving 11 bases not matched to a gene. CDR3 length equals 14 residues. This chain's CDR3 is CASSPRDRPLTQYF. CDR3 DNA sequence: TGTGCCAGCAGCCCCCGGGACAGACCCCTAACGCAGTATTTT.

The chain links TRBV28 to TRBJ1-2; D unresolved. The V and J ends lost 2 bases and 4 bases respectively, with 11 bases between them. Germline V CDR1 and CDR2: MDHEN, SYDVKM. This CDR3 contains 14 residues. This chain's CDR3 is CASSLREGLYGYTF. CDR3 DNA sequence: TGTGCCAGCAGTTTAAGGGAGGGTCTCTATGGCTACACCTTC.

This clonotype was seen only a few times. The gene calls are TRBV18 and TRBJ2-1, with 7 positions matching TRBD1. V was pared by 3 bases and J by 3 bases, with 11 bases of the junction left unmatched. The CDR3 extends over 17 amino acids. CDR1 KGHSH and CDR2 LQKENI come from the germline V gene. CDR3 in amino acids: CASSPKGASTLYNEQFF. The CDR3 nucleotides read TGTGCCAGCTCACCGAAGGGGGCATCAACCCTCTACAATGAGCAGTTCTTC.

The table lists this clonotype with a count of one. V gene TRBV7-9 combines with J gene TRBJ2-7, with D possibly being TRBD1 (6 bases). Trimming removed 5 bases at V and 5 bases at J, with 16 bases between. Germline V CDR1 and CDR2: SEHNR, FQNEAQ (reference sequence). This CDR3 has 14 amino acids. The CDR3 DNA is TGTGCCAGCAGCCCTCCGGACAGATCCAACGAGCAGTACTTC. Translating it yields CASSPPDRSNEQYF. Combining the CDR3 with reference TRBV7-9 and TRBJ2-7 gives the whole variable domain DTGVSQNPRHKITKRGQNVTFRCDPISEHNRLYWYRQTLGQGPEFLTYFQNEAQLEKSRLLSDRFSAERPKGSFSTLEIQRTEQGDSAMYLCASSPPDRSNEQYFGPGTRLTVT.

This clonotype was seen a handful of times. The chain uses TRBV2 and TRBJ2-3; 9 bases agree with TRBD2. Trimming removed 10 bases from V and 3 bases from J; junction bases left unmatched: 8. The CDR3 loop spans 14 amino acids. Germline V CDR1 and CDR2: SNHLY, FYNNEI. The CDR3 sequence: CATLSGSQTDTQYF. The CDR3 nucleotides read TGTGCCACCCTTAGCGGGAGTCAAACAGATACGCAGTATTTT.

J is TRBJ1-1 and V is TRBV9; tentatively, D is TRBD1 (5 bases). V shed 0 bases and J shed 7 bases, with 7 bases lying between them. Germline values: CDR1 SGDLS, CDR2 YYNGEE. The CDR3 covers 12 residues. The CDR3 DNA sequence: TGTGCCAGCAGCGTAGCGGGGGGTGAAGCTTTCTTT. Encoded protein: CASSVAGGEAFF.

This clonotype was picked up a small number of times. V and J are TRBV6-2 or TRBV6-3 and TRBJ2-1; D unresolved. The germline V and J ends were trimmed by 0 bases and 7 bases, with 7 bases remaining between them. Germline lookup yields CDR1 MNHEY and CDR2 SVGEGT. The CDR3 is made up of 13 amino acids. The CDR3 reads CASSYSTLNEQFF. The DNA of the CDR3 is TGTGCCAGCAGTTACTCGACCCTTAATGAGCAGTTCTTC.

This sequence joins TRBV4-3 and TRBJ1-1; no clear D. The CDR3 is made up of 18 amino acids. CDR1 is LGHNA, CDR2 YSLEER, per germline. The V and J ends lost 2 bases and 0 bases respectively, with 19 bases between them. The CDR3 loop is CASSQFRVSIGMNTEAFF. The CDR3, as DNA: TGCGCCAGCAGCCAATTTAGGGTGTCAATTGGGATGAACACTGAAGCTTTCTTT.